This T cell receptor beta chain was observed in a study of cytomegalovirus exposure and HLA in healthy donors. Whole-study results and caveats: Some V segments, TRBV6-2 and TRBV6-3 among them, were indistinguishable and were therefore excluded.

This CDR3 has 14 amino acids. Germline V gene data show CDR1 as SGHVS and CDR2 as FNYEAQ. With 4 bases removed from V and 4 bases from J, the gap between germline ends came to 13 bases. For this clone: What it recognizes is unknown.

Healthy bone marrow donors made up the donor group. It was with 60 Vbeta and 13 Jbeta primers that the PCR ran. The data were produced by immunoSEQ multiplex PCR, yet TCRdb's version contains in-frame clones alone and is incomplete. The sample yields approximately 150,000 clones, approximately 78% seen once. The chain carries TRBV7-6 and TRBJ1-1; D is unresolved. The TCR comes from a woman aged 40 to 50 in good health and CMV-seropositive. The specimen sequenced was PBMCs. CDR3 coding DNA: TGTGCCAGCAGCTCCGGAGGTCCAACCACTGAAGCTTTCTTT. Protein: CASSSGGPTTEAFF.